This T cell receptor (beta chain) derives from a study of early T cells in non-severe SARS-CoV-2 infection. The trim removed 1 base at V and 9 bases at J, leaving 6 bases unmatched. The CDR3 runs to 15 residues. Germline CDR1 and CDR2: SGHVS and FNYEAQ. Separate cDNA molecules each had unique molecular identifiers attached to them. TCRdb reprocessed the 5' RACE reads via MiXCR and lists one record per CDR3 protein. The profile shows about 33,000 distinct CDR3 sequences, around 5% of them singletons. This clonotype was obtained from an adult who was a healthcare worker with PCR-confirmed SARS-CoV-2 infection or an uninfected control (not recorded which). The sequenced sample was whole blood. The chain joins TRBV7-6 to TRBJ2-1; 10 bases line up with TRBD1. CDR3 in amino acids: CASSLEGQGLGEQFF. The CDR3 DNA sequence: TGTGCCAGCAGCTTAGAGGGACAGGGGCTAGGTGAGCAGTTCTTC.